Listed below are T cell receptor beta chains from one sample, sequenced in a study of a mutant IDH1 vaccine in newly diagnosed glioma. Antigens of these TCRs are unknown. Some clones are missing from TCRdb's copy, which holds only in-frame ones; the method was immunoSEQ multiplex PCR. The profile shows under 55,000 clones, 91% of them singletons. The sequenced sample was PBMCs, obtained from a glioma patient whose treatment included an IDH1 peptide vaccine. The receptors here all came from a man aged 45-65 years with glioma. Each CDR3 is given with its conserved first and last residue. The D gene is left open where the match is weak. Part of the rows lack a size; the others show once, few, many or a class for expanded clones.

size: few; J: TRBJ2-7; D: TRBD1; V: TRBV6-1; DNA: TGTGCCAGCAGTGACGCGGACAGGGGTCTCTACGAGCAGTACTTC; CDR3: CASSDADRGLYEQYF
size: -; J: TRBJ1-1; D: -; V: TRBV7-9; DNA: TGTGCCAGCACCCCAGCTGGGACACAGAACACTGAAGCTTTCTTT; CDR3: CASTPAGTQNTEAFF
size: -; J: TRBJ2-3; D: TRBD1; V: TRBV27; DNA: TGTGCCAGCATCGCTGACAGGGGACCTACTAGCACAGATACGCAGTATTTT; CDR3: CASIADRGPTSTDTQYF
size: -; J: TRBJ1-1; D: -; V: TRBV10-3; DNA: TGTGCCATCAGTGAAGAAGTGAACACTGAAGCTTTCTTT; CDR3: CAISEEVNTEAFF
size: -; J: TRBJ2-7; D: -; V: TRBV6-5; DNA: TGTGCCAGCAGATCCGGGACGGGGAGGAACGAGCAGTACTTC; CDR3: CASRSGTGRNEQYF
size: -; J: TRBJ2-3; D: -; V: TRBV28; DNA: TGTGCCAGCAGCTCCACAAAGGCTCAAGATACGCAGTATTTT; CDR3: CASSSTKAQDTQYF
size: -; J: TRBJ2-7; D: TRBD2; V: TRBV5-6; DNA: TGTGCCAGCAGCTTGGAAGTATGGGCTAGCGGAACCTACGAGCAGTACTTC; CDR3: CASSLEVWASGTYEQYF
size: -; J: TRBJ1-3; D: -; V: TRBV19; DNA: TGTGCCAGTAGGAACAGGGACTCTGGAAACACCATATATTTT; CDR3: CASRNRDSGNTIYF
size: -; J: TRBJ1-3; D: -; V: TRBV27; DNA: TGTGCCAGCAGTTTATCGTGGGGAATCGTCGGAAACACCATATATTTT; CDR3: CASSLSWGIVGNTIYF
size: -; J: TRBJ2-1; D: TRBD2; V: TRBV9; DNA: TGTGCCAGCAGCGTAGGGGCGGGAGCGTATGAGCAGTTCTTC; CDR3: CASSVGAGAYEQFF
size: -; J: TRBJ2-7; D: -; V: TRBV4-3; DNA: TGCGCCAGCAGCCAAGATGGAACACTCAACTACGAGCAGTACTTC; CDR3: CASSQDGTLNYEQYF
size: -; J: TRBJ2-2; D: TRBD2; V: TRBV7-2; DNA: TGTGCCAGCAGCTTAAGGCGGGGGGGCCGCGACGGGGAGCTGTTTTTT; CDR3: CASSLRRGGRDGELFF
size: once; J: TRBJ2-3; D: -; V: TRBV11-2; DNA: TGTGCCAGCACTCCGACCTGGGGGAGTGCTAGCACAGATACGCAGTATTTT; CDR3: CASTPTWGSASTDTQYF
size: -; J: TRBJ2-7; D: -; V: TRBV7-8; DNA: TGTGCCAGCAGCCCCCGGGGTTTGCACGAGCAGTACTTC; CDR3: CASSPRGLHEQYF
size: -; J: TRBJ2-7; D: -; V: TRBV4-3; DNA: TGCGCCAGCAGCCAAGGAGGGGACCCCTCCTACGAGCAGTACTTC; CDR3: CASSQGGDPSYEQYF
size: -; J: TRBJ1-4; D: TRBD1; V: TRBV30; DNA: TGTGCCAACAAAACCGGGACAGGGGGCGGAATTGATGAAAAACTGTTTTTT; CDR3: CANKTGTGGGIDEKLFF
size: -; J: TRBJ1-1; D: -; V: TRBV18; DNA: TGTGCCAGCTCACCTATACAGGGCGGCACTGAAGCTTTCTTT; CDR3: CASSPIQGGTEAFF
size: -; J: TRBJ2-7; D: -; V: TRBV5-1; DNA: TGCGCCAGCAGCTTTGGATCGACCTACGAGCAGTACTTC; CDR3: CASSFGSTYEQYF
size: -; J: TRBJ2-7; D: -; V: TRBV19; DNA: TGTGCCAGTAGTGTTGGTAGAGACTACGAGCAGTACTTC; CDR3: CASSVGRDYEQYF
size: -; J: TRBJ1-2; D: -; V: TRBV30; DNA: TGTGCCTGGAGCCCAACGGGGGGCGCGCGCTACACCTTC; CDR3: CAWSPTGGARYTF
size: -; J: TRBJ2-7; D: -; V: TRBV6-5; DNA: TGTGCCAGCAGTTCCGGGACAAGGGCTATTTCCTACGAGCAGTACTTC; CDR3: CASSSGTRAISYEQYF
size: once; J: TRBJ2-7; D: TRBD1; V: TRBV4-3; DNA: TGCGCCAGCAGCCACCGGGGACAGGGATTTTACGAGCAGTACTTC; CDR3: CASSHRGQGFYEQYF
size: -; J: TRBJ1-1; D: TRBD1; V: TRBV5-1; DNA: TGCGCCAGCAGTCCGGGGACAGGGTCCTTGAACACTGAAGCTTTCTTT; CDR3: CASSPGTGSLNTEAFF
size: -; J: TRBJ2-1; D: TRBD1; V: TRBV15; DNA: TGTGCCACCAGCAGAGTTTTTGGGACAGGGAGTAATGAGCAGTTCTTC; CDR3: CATSRVFGTGSNEQFF
size: -; J: TRBJ2-1; D: TRBD2; V: TRBV4-3; DNA: TGCGCCAGCAGCACGCGTAGCGGGGGTTACAATGAGCAGTTCTTC; CDR3: CASSTRSGGYNEQFF
size: -; J: TRBJ2-1; D: -; V: TRBV19; DNA: TGTGCCAGTAGTAGATACAGCGGATTAAACAATGAGCAGTTCTTC; CDR3: CASSRYSGLNNEQFF
size: -; J: TRBJ2-1; D: TRBD2; V: TRBV9; DNA: TGTGCCAGCAGCGTAGGGGCTAGCGGGAGATCCTACAATGAGCAGTTCTTC; CDR3: CASSVGASGRSYNEQFF
size: -; J: TRBJ2-4; D: -; V: TRBV5-1; DNA: TGCGCCAGCAGCCCGTTAGCGTCGATCCCCTTAAACATTCAGTACTTC; CDR3: CASSPLASIPLNIQYF
size: few; J: TRBJ2-1; D: TRBD2; V: TRBV10-1; DNA: TGCGCCAGCAGCGGACAATACGGGACTAGCGGAGCCTACAATGAGCAGTTCTTC; CDR3: CASSGQYGTSGAYNEQFF
size: -; J: TRBJ2-3; D: TRBD2; V: TRBV6-1; DNA: TGTGCCAGCAGTACTAGCGGCACAGATACGCAGTATTTT; CDR3: CASSTSGTDTQYF
size: -; J: TRBJ2-1; D: -; V: TRBV7-9; DNA: TGTGCCAGCAGCTTACAGGGGTCCTACAATGAGCAGTTCTTC; CDR3: CASSLQGSYNEQFF
size: -; J: TRBJ2-3; D: -; V: TRBV6-5; DNA: TGTGCCAGCAGTTACTCGATAGCAGGGACGACAGATACGCAGTATTTT; CDR3: CASSYSIAGTTDTQYF
size: -; J: TRBJ2-1; D: TRBD2; V: TRBV5-4; DNA: TGTGCCAGCAGCCGCGGGGTAGCGGGAGGGGATGAGCAGTTCTTC; CDR3: CASSRGVAGGDEQFF
size: -; J: TRBJ2-7; D: -; V: TRBV27; DNA: TGTGCCAGCTCCGGGGACGCCCTCTCCTACGAGCAGTACTTC; CDR3: CASSGDALSYEQYF
size: -; J: TRBJ2-3; D: TRBD1; V: TRBV7-9; DNA: TGTGCCAGCAGCTCCAACGCCCGGACAGGGGGCACAGATACGCAGTATTTT; CDR3: CASSSNARTGGTDTQYF
size: few; J: TRBJ2-1; D: -; V: TRBV6-5; DNA: TGTGCCAGCAGTTACGGCCAAGCCTACAATGAGCAGTTCTTC; CDR3: CASSYGQAYNEQFF
size: -; J: TRBJ2-5; D: -; V: TRBV7-2; DNA: TGTGCCAGCAGCTTACGGGTGGGGAGGGAGACCCAGTACTTC; CDR3: CASSLRVGRETQYF
size: once; J: TRBJ1-1; D: -; V: TRBV5-1; DNA: TGCGCCAGCAGCTTGGCCGGGACAAAAACACGCCTGAACACTGAAGCTTTCTTT; CDR3: CASSLAGTKTRLNTEAFF
size: -; J: TRBJ2-2; D: TRBD1; V: TRBV6-4; DNA: TGTGCCAGCAGAGGACAGGGGGCCGGCGGGGAGCTGTTTTTT; CDR3: CASRGQGAGGELFF
size: -; J: TRBJ1-1; D: -; V: TRBV30; DNA: TGTGCCTGGAATGTGATCGCTGAAGCTTTCTTT; CDR3: CAWNVIAEAFF
size: -; J: TRBJ2-7; D: TRBD2; V: TRBV11-1; DNA: TGTGCCAGCAGCCCCGGCGCGGGAGGCTACGAGCAGTACTTC; CDR3: CASSPGAGGYEQYF
size: once; J: TRBJ2-1; D: -; V: TRBV19; DNA: TGTGCCAGTAGTATGGTCGCAGGGAATGAGCAGTTCTTC; CDR3: CASSMVAGNEQFF
size: few; J: TRBJ2-1; D: TRBD2; V: TRBV5-6; DNA: TGTGCCAGCAGCCGCCGGGGGGGCCGAAATGAGCAGTTCTTC; CDR3: CASSRRGGRNEQFF
size: -; J: TRBJ1-5; D: -; V: TRBV29-1; DNA: TGCAGCGTTCGGGTTGGAGGTCAGCCCCAGCATTTT; CDR3: CSVRVGGQPQHF
size: -; J: TRBJ1-2; D: TRBD1; V: TRBV9; DNA: TGTGCCAGCAGCGGGGTACGACAGGACAGGAAATTTGACTACACCTTC; CDR3: CASSGVRQDRKFDYTF
size: -; J: TRBJ2-7; D: -; V: TRBV6-5; DNA: TGTGCCAGCAGTAGGGGAACAGGTAACGAGCAGTACTTC; CDR3: CASSRGTGNEQYF
size: -; J: TRBJ2-5; D: TRBD2; V: TRBV5-4; DNA: TGTGCCAGCAGCCCTAGCGGGAGGTACCAAGAGACCCAGTACTTC; CDR3: CASSPSGRYQETQYF
size: -; J: TRBJ2-3; D: -; V: TRBV15; DNA: TGTGCCACCAGCAGAGGAACCCTAGTTAAAGATACGCAGTATTTT; CDR3: CATSRGTLVKDTQYF
size: -; J: TRBJ2-7; D: -; V: TRBV5-1; DNA: TGCGCCAGCAGCCTGGGGATGTACGAGCAGTACTTC; CDR3: CASSLGMYEQYF
size: -; J: TRBJ2-5; D: -; V: TRBV5-1; DNA: TGCGCCAGCAGCTTACAACAGGGAGGAGAGACCCAGTACTTC; CDR3: CASSLQQGGETQYF
size: -; J: TRBJ2-3; D: -; V: TRBV5-6; DNA: TGTGCCAGCGGAGCGGGTAGCACAGATACGCAGTATTTT; CDR3: CASGAGSTDTQYF
size: -; J: TRBJ2-1; D: -; V: TRBV6-4; DNA: TGTGCCAGCAGTTCCCCCGGGCACAGCCTCCCCGAGCAGTTCTTC; CDR3: CASSSPGHSLPEQFF
size: once; J: TRBJ1-6; D: -; V: TRBV7-9; DNA: TGTGCCAGCAGCTTAGCGAGTTCTGGGCATTCACCCCTCCACTTT; CDR3: CASSLASSGHSPLHF
size: -; J: TRBJ2-5; D: -; V: TRBV28; DNA: TGTGCCAGCAGTTTCGGCGGGGAGACCCAGTACTTC; CDR3: CASSFGGETQYF
size: -; J: TRBJ2-7; D: TRBD2; V: TRBV29-1; DNA: TGCAGCGTTGATACCGGGACTAGCGGAACCTACGAGCAGTACTTC; CDR3: CSVDTGTSGTYEQYF